These T cell receptor beta chains were read from a single sample in a study of blood T cell repertoires in COVID-19. The method was immunoSEQ multiplex PCR; TCRdb's version includes in-frame clones alone and lacks a portion of them. The table shows roughly 30,000 clones, with 70% to 90% occurring only once. Sequenced: peripheral blood. These receptors all come from a man in his sixties with COVID-19, enrolled during active disease. Both conserved end residues are part of each CDR3. D genes are given only for firm matches. Expanded clones get a size class; other rows say once, few or many, or leave the size out.

clone_size	d_call	v_call	j_call	cdr3_nt	cdr3_aa
NA	NA	TRBV29-1	TRBJ1-5	TGCAGCGCCGCGCTAGGGGTCAATCAGCCCCAGCATTTT	CSAALGVNQPQHF
NA	NA	TRBV7-9	TRBJ2-7	TGTGCCAGCAGCCCACGGGACACCGGTGATAAGCAGTACTTC	CASSPRDTGDKQYF
NA	NA	TRBV5-1	TRBJ2-1	TGCGCCAGCAGCCACGATCTCCAGTTTGCATTCCTCGAGCAGTTCTTC	CASSHDLQFAFLEQFF
NA	TRBD1	TRBV10-2	TRBJ1-2	TGCGCCAGCAGTTCGCGGACAGGGACACTCGATGGCTACACCTTC	CASSSRTGTLDGYTF
NA	NA	TRBV21-1	TRBJ1-5	TGTGCCAGCAGCATAAAAACGGGCTGGGAGCAGCCCCAGCATTTT	CASSIKTGWEQPQHF
NA	NA	TRBV7-9	TRBJ2-7	TGTGCCAGCAGCCCCGGGGAGCATCCCGCCTACGAGCAGTACTTC	CASSPGEHPAYEQYF
NA	TRBD2	TRBV27	TRBJ2-2	TGTGCCACCGGAGGGAGGGCCAGGGGGGAGCTGTTTTTT	CATGGRARGELFF
NA	NA	TRBV5-8	TRBJ2-5	TGTGCCAGCAGCTCCTTAGACAGGAGACTTAGAGAGACCCAGTACTTC	CASSSLDRRLRETQYF
NA	TRBD1	TRBV7-9	TRBJ2-3	TGTGCCAGCAGCGGGCGACAGGGCGCGTGGGATACGCAGTATTTT	CASSGRQGAWDTQYF
few	TRBD1	TRBV7-9	TRBJ2-1	TGTGCCAGCAGATCGGGACAGAGCTCCTACAATGAGCAGTTCTTC	CASRSGQSSYNEQFF
few	NA	TRBV21-1	TRBJ1-2	TGTGCCAGCAGCGGCCGGGACAGGCACCCTAACTATGGCTACACCTTC	CASSGRDRHPNYGYTF
NA	NA	TRBV3-1/TRBV3-2	TRBJ1-3	TGTGCCAGCAGCCAAGATGTTCTATTTCGCTCTGGAAACACCATATATTTT	CASSQDVLFRSGNTIYF
NA	NA	TRBV10-2	TRBJ2-5	TGCGCCAGCAGTGTGGGTAGCGCGGAGACCCAGTACTTC	CASSVGSAETQYF
NA	TRBD1	TRBV30	TRBJ1-2	TGTGCCTGGAGTACACGGACAGGGAACGTCTATGGCTACACCTTC	CAWSTRTGNVYGYTF
few	NA	TRBV25-1	TRBJ2-7	TGTGCCAGCAGTGAATTGGGGGCTAGCGGCTCCTACGAGCAGTACTTC	CASSELGASGSYEQYF
NA	TRBD2	TRBV3-1/TRBV3-2	TRBJ2-7	TGTGCCAGCAGCCAATGGTCCGGACTAGCGGGAGTCTCGTACGAGCAGTACTTC	CASSQWSGLAGVSYEQYF
NA	NA	TRBV20-1	TRBJ2-2	TGCAGTGCTGGTGGAGGGGACTCCACCGGGGAGCTGTTTTTT	CSAGGGDSTGELFF
NA	NA	TRBV28	TRBJ1-1	TGTGCCAGCAGAAGCCCCTTGGAGGGGCGTAGTGAAGCTTTCTTT	CASRSPLEGRSEAFF
few	NA	TRBV9	TRBJ2-1	TGTGCCAGCAGCCCCCGCCGACCCAGCGACCGATTCTTC	CASSPRRPSDRFF
NA	TRBD1	TRBV5-4	TRBJ2-1	TGTGCCAGCAGCTTGGGCGGGACAGGGAGGAATGAGCAGTTCTTC	CASSLGGTGRNEQFF
NA	TRBD1	TRBV4-2	TRBJ2-7	TGTGCCAGCAGTCGGGGGGGACAGGGGCATCCCGAGCAGTACTTC	CASSRGGQGHPEQYF
NA	TRBD1	TRBV19	TRBJ1-6	TGTGCCAGTAGCGATACAGGGGATAATTCACCCCTCCACTTT	CASSDTGDNSPLHF
NA	NA	TRBV6-5	TRBJ2-2	TGTGCCAGCAGCTACCAGGGGAACACCGGGGAGCTGTTTTTT	CASSYQGNTGELFF
NA	TRBD1	TRBV5-4	TRBJ2-7	TGTGCCAGCTCAACTACAGGGGGCTACGAGCAGTACTTC	CASSTTGGYEQYF
NA	NA	TRBV11-2	TRBJ2-3	TGTGCCAGCAGCTTAGAAACCCGGGGAGATACGCAGTATTTT	CASSLETRGDTQYF
NA	NA	TRBV2	TRBJ1-6	TGTGCCACAAAATGGGGAGAGTCCTATAATTCACCCCTCCACTTT	CATKWGESYNSPLHF
NA	TRBD2	TRBV5-1	TRBJ2-7	TGCGCCAGCAGCCTAGGACTAGCGGGAGATATAGGCTCCTACGAGCAGTACTTC	CASSLGLAGDIGSYEQYF
NA	TRBD1	TRBV7-9	TRBJ2-7	TGTGCCAGCAGCCTAGGACAGGGAGGAATATACGAGCAGTACTTC	CASSLGQGGIYEQYF
NA	TRBD2	TRBV7-2	TRBJ2-2	TGTGCCAGCAGTTACGGCCGACTAGCGGGGCGAGGCGGGGAGCTGTTTTTT	CASSYGRLAGRGGELFF